What follows describes a single T cell receptor (beta chain). TCRdb re-called the 5' RACE reads through MiXCR, storing one row per CDR3 protein. The data hold 280,000 or so distinct CDR3 sequences, with roughly 8% observed a single time. CDR1 and CDR2 (germline): SNHLY, FYNNEI. CDR3 length equals 11 residues. Trimming took 11 bases from V and 8 from J, leaving 15 bases between them. The sample originates from a study of T-cell memory formation after mild COVID-19. This receptor was taken from a man aged 18-30 years who had mild COVID-19 (a few samples of this study predate the infection). Cell type and time point are not known. The sample consisted of PBMCs or a T cell subset sorted from them (not recorded which). This chain joins TRBV2 and TRBJ1-2; D uncertain. For the CDR3, the DNA is TGTGCCGACCTGGGCCTTCAAGGCTACACCTTC. Amino acids: CADLGLQGYTF.